By share, the clone carrying this T cell receptor beta chain ranks as medium-sized (0.01 to 0.1%). The sample belongs to a study of prognosis after radiotherapy for stage I lung cancer. TCR beta CDR3 was amplified from genomic DNA by two-round multiplex PCR. Round one of PCR was performed, and it used primers specific to each TRBV and TRBJ gene. TCRdb reanalysed the multiplex PCR reads using MiXCR and keeps one entry per CDR3 protein. This table has about 31,000 distinct CDR3 sequences, roughly two fifths appearing once. Germline CDR1 reads MNHNS; CDR2 reads SASEGT. The length of the CDR3 is 11 residues. V was shortened by 2 bases and J by 5 bases, with 4 bases between the two germline ends.

The TCR comes from a donor aged 50 or older with non-small cell lung cancer. The chain couples TRBV6-1 to TRBJ2-7; D remains ambiguous. The material was PBMCs, obtained before or after stereotactic body radiation therapy (not recorded which). The CDR3 DNA reads TGTGCCAGCAGTGAAATCCACGAGCAGTACTTC. The encoded protein is CASSEIHEQYF.